This T cell receptor beta chain was sequenced during a study of blood T cell repertoires in COVID-19. Overall study: Donors in the United States, Italy and Spain gave samples during acute or convalescent COVID-19.

In the study's own analysis: Using reference gene primer amplification, nucleated cell counts were estimated. Produced via immunoSEQ multiplex PCR; TCRdb's table is partial and in-frame only. The V and J calls and clone size come from that table; D and trimming were worked out from the DNA. Counted here are some 40,000 clones, more than 85% occurring once; the ten biggest clones make up 5.5%. The CDR3 covers 13 residues. CDR1 and CDR2 from the germline V gene are SGHKS and YYEKEE (reference sequence). Trimming removed 3 bases from V and 7 bases from J, with 8 bases in between. The sample taken for sequencing was peripheral blood. This clonotype was sampled from a woman of 80 years or more with acute or convalescent COVID-19. The chain carries TRBV5-5 and TRBJ1-6; no clear D gene. The CDR3 DNA reads as TGTGCCAGCAGCTCGTGGGAGAATTCACCCCTCCACTTT. This translates into CASSSWENSPLHF.